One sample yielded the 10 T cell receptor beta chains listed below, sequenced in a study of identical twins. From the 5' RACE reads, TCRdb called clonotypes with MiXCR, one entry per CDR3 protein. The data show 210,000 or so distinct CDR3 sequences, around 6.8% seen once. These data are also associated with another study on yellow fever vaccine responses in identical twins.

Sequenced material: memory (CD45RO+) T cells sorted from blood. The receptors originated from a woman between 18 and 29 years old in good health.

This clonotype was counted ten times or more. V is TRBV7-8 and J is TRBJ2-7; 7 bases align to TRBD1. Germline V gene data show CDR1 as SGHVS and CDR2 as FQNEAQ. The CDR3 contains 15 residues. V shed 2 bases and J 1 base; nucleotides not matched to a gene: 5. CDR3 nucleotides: TGTGCCAGCAGCTTACGACAGGGTCCATCCTACGAGCAGTACTTC. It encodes CASSLRQGPSYEQYF.

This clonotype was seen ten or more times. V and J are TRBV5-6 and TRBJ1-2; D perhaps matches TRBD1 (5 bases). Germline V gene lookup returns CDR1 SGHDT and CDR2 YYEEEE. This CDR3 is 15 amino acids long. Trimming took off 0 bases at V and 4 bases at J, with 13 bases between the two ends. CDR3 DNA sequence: TGTGCCAGCAGCTTGGCGATGGGGCGCATCTATGGCTACACCTTC. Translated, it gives CASSLAMGRIYGYTF.

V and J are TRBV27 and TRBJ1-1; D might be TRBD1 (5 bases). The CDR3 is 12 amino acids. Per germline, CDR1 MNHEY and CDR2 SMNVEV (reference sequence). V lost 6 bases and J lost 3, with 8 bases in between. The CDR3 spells CASREGHTEAFF. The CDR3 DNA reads TGTGCCAGCAGGGAGGGACACACTGAAGCTTTCTTT.

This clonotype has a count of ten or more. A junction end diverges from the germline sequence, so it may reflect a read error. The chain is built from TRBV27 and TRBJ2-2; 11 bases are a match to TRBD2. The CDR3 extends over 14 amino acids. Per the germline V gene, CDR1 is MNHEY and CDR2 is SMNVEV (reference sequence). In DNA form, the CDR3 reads TGTGCCAGCAGGGGGACTAGCGGAACCGGTGAGCTGTTTTTT. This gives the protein CASRGTSGTGELFF.

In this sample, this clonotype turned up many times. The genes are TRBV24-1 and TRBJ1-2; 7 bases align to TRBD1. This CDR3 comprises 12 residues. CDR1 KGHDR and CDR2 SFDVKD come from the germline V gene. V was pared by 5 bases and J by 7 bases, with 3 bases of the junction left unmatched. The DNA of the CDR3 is TGTGCCACCAGTGTCGGACAGGCTGGCTACACCTTC. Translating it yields CATSVGQAGYTF.

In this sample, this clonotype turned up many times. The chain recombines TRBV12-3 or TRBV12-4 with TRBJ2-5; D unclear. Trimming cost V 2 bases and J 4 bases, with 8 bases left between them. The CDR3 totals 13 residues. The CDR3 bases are TGTGCCAGCAGTTTACAGAGTTCAGAGACCCAGTACTTC. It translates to CASSLQSSETQYF.

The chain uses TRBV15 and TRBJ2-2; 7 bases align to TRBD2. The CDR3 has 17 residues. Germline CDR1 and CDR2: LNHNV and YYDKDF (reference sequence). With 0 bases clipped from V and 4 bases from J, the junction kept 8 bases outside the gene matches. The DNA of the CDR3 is TGTGCCACCAGCAGAGATCTCGGGGGGAGTGGCACCGGGGAGCTGTTTTTT. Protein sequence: CATSRDLGGSGTGELFF. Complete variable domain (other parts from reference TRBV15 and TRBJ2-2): DAMVIQNPRYQVTQFGKPVTLSCSQTLNHNVMYWYQQKSSQAPKLLFHYYDKDFNNEADTPDNFQSRRPNTSFCFLDIRSPGLGDTAMYLCATSRDLGGSGTGELFFGEGSRLTVL.

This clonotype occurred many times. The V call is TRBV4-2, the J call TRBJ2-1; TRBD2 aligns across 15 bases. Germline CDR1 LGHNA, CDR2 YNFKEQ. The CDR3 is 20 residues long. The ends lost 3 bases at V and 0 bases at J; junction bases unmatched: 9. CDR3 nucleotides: TGTGCCAGCAGCCAGGCTTCCGGGACTAGCGGGGGGAGCTCCTACAATGAGCAGTTCTTC. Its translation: CASSQASGTSGGSSYNEQFF.

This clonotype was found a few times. The CDR3 reads CASSLLAGVDTQYF. DNA of the CDR3: TGTGCCAGCAGTTTACTAGCGGGGGTAGATACGCAGTATTTT. J is TRBJ2-3 and V is TRBV7-9; the match to TRBD2 covers 11 bases. The junction had 4 bases not matched to a gene; V was cut back by 6 bases and J by 5 bases. The CDR3 loop spans 14 amino acids. Germline V gene lookup returns CDR1 SEHNR and CDR2 FQNEAQ (reference sequence).

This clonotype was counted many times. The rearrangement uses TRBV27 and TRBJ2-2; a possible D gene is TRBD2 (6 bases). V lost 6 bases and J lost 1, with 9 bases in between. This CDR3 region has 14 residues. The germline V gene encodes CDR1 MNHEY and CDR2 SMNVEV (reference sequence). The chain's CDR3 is CASRYSGNTGELFF. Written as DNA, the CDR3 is TGTGCCAGCAGATATAGCGGGAACACCGGGGAGCTGTTTTTT.